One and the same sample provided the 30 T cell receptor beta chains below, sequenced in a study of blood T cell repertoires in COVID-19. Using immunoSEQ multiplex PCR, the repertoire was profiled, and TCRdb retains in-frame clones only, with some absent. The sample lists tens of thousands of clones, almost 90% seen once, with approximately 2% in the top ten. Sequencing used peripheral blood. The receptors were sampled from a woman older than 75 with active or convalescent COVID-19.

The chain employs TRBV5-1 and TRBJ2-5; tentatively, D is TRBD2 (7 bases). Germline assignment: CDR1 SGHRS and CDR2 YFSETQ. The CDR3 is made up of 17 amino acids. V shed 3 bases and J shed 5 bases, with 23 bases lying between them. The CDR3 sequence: CASSSGRGALRKETQYF. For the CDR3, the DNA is TGCGCCAGCAGCTCTGGACGGGGGGCGCTTAGGAAGGAGACCCAGTACTTC.

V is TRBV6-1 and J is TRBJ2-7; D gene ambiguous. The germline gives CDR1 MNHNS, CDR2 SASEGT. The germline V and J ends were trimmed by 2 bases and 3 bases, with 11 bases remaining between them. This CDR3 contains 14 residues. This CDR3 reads CASSERGRDYEQYF. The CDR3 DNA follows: TGTGCCAGCAGTGAAAGAGGCAGAGACTACGAGCAGTACTTC.

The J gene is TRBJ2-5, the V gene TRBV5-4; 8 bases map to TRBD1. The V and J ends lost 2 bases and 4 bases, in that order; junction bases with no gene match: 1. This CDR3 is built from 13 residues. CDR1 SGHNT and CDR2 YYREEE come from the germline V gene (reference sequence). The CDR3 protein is CASSLDRGETQYF. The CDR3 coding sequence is TGTGCCAGCAGCTTAGACAGGGGAGAGACCCAGTACTTC.

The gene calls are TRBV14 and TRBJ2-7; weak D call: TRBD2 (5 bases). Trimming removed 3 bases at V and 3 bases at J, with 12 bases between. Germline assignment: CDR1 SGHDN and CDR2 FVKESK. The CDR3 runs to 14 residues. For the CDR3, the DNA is TGTGCCAGCAGCCATCCCTCCGGGGTCTACGAGCAGTACTTC. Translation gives CASSHPSGVYEQYF.

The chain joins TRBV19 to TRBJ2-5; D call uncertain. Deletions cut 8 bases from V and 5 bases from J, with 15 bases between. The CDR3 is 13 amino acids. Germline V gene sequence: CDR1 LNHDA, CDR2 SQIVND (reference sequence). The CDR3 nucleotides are TGTGCCAGTGAGGATCAGCTGGCCGAGACCCAGTACTTC. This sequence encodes CASEDQLAETQYF.

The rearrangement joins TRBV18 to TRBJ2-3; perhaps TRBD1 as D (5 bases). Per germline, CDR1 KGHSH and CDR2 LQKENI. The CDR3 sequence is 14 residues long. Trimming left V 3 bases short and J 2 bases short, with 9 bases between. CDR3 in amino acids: CASSPLGATDTQYF. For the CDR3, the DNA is TGTGCCAGCTCACCCCTAGGGGCCACAGATACGCAGTATTTT.

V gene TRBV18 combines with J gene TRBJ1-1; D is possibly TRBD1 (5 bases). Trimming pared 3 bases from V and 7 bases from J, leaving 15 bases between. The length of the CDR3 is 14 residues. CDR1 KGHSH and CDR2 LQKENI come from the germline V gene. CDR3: CASSPGGLGGEAFF. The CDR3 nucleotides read TGTGCCAGCTCACCGGGTGGGCTGGGGGGTGAAGCTTTCTTT.

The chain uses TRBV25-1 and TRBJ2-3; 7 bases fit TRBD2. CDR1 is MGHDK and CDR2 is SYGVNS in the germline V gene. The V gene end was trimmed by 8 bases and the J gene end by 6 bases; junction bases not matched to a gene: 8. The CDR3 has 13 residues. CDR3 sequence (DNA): TGTGCCAGCGCCTTGAGGGGAGGGGATACGCAGTATTTT. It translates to CASALRGGDTQYF.

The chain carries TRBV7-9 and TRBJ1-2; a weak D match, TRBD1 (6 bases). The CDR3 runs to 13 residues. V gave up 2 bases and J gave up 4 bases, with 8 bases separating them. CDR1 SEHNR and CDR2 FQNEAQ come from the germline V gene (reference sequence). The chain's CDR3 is CASSLRGGYGYTF. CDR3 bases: TGTGCCAGCAGCTTAAGGGGGGGCTATGGCTACACCTTC.

CDR3 in amino acids: CATSDAGGGAAYNEQFF. The DNA for the CDR3 is TGTGCCACCAGTGATGCGGGCGGGGGGGCCGCCTACAATGAGCAGTTCTTC. The rearrangement links TRBV24-1 to TRBJ2-1; TRBD2 aligns across 9 bases. CDR3 length: 17 residues. CDR1 and CDR2 (germline): KGHDR, SFDVKD. Trimming removed 3 bases from V and 2 bases from J; junction bases left unmatched: 7.

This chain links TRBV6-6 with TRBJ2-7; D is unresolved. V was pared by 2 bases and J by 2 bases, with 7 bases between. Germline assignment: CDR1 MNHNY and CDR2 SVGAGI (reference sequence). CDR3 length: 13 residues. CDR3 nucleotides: TGTGCCAGCAGTTACGGGCACCCCTACGAGCAGTACTTC. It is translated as CASSYGHPYEQYF.

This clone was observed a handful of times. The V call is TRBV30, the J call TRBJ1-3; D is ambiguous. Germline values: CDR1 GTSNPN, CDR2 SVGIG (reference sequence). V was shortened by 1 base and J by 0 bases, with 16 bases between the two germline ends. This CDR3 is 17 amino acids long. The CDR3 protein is CAWSEVTIEFSGNTIYF. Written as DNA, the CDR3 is TGTGCCTGGAGTGAGGTGACTATAGAGTTCTCTGGAAACACCATATATTTT.

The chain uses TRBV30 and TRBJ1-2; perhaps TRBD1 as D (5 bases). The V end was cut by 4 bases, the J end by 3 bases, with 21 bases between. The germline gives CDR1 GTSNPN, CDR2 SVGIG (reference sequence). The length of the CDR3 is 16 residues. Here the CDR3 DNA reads TGTGCCTGGATAGGCGTACGGCCAGGGCAAGACTATGGCTACACCTTC. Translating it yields CAWIGVRPGQDYGYTF.

CDR3 protein: CASSEGQPNTGELFF. CDR3 coding DNA: TGTGCCAGCAGCGAGGGACAGCCGAACACCGGGGAGCTGTTTTTT. V is TRBV5-4 and J is TRBJ2-2; 7 nucleotides align to TRBD1. The CDR3 totals 15 residues. CDR1 SGHNT and CDR2 YYREEE come from the germline V gene (reference sequence). V shed 4 bases, J shed 0 bases, and the junction held 3 bases outside the gene matches.

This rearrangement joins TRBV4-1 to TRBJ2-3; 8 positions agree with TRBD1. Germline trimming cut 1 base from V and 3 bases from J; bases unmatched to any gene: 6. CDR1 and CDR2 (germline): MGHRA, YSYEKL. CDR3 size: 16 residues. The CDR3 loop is CASSQGSGQGTDTQYF. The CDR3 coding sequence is TGCGCCAGCAGCCAAGGAAGTGGACAGGGTACAGATACGCAGTATTTT.

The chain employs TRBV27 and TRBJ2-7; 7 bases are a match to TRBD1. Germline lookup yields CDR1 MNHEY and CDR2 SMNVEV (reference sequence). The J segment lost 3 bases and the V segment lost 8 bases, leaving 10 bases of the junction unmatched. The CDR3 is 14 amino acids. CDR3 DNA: TGTGCCAGCTCCAGAGGGGGCGGCAACTACGAGCAGTACTTC. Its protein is CASSRGGGNYEQYF.

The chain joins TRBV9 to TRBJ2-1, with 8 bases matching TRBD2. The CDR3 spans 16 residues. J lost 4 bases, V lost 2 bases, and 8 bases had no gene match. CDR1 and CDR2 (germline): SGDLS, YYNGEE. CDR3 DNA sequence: TGTGCCAGCAGCGTTGGGCCGGGACTAGGTTACAATGAGCAGTTCTTC. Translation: CASSVGPGLGYNEQFF.

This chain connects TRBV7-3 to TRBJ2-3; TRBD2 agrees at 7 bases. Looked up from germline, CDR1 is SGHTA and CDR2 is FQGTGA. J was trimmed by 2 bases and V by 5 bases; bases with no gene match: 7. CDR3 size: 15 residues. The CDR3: CASSPGTTNTDTQYF. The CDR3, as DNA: TGTGCCAGCAGCCCCGGGACTACGAACACAGATACGCAGTATTTT.

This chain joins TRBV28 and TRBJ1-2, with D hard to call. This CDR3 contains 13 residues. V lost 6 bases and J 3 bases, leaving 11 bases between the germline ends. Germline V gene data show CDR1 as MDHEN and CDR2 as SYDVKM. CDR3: CASSSSGYYGYTF. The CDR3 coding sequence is TGTGCCAGCAGCTCGTCGGGGTACTATGGCTACACCTTC.

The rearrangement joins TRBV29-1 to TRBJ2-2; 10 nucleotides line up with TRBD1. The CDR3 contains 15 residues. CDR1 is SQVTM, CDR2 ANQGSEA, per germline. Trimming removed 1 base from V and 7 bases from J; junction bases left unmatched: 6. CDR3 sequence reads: CSVEGDRGVDGELFF. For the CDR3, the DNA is TGCAGCGTTGAAGGGGACAGGGGCGTTGACGGGGAGCTGTTTTTT.

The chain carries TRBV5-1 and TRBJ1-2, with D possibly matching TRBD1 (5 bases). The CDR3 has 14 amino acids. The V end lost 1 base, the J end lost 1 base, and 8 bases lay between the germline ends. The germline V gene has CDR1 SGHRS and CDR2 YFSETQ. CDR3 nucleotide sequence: TGCGCCAGCAGCTTGCGGGGGGATAACTATGGCTACACCTTC. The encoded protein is CASSLRGDNYGYTF.

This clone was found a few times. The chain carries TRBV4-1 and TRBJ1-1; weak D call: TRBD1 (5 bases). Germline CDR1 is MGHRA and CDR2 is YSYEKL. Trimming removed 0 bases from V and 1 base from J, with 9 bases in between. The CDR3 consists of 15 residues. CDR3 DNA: TGCGCCAGCAGCCAAGAGGGGCGGGAGAACACTGAAGCTTTCTTT. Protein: CASSQEGRENTEAFF.

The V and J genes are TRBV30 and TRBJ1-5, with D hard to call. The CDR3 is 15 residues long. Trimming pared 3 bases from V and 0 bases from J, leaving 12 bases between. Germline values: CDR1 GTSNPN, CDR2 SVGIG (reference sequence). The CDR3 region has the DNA TGTGCCTGGAGCGCTACAGTGAATAGCAATCAGCCCCAGCATTTT. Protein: CAWSATVNSNQPQHF.

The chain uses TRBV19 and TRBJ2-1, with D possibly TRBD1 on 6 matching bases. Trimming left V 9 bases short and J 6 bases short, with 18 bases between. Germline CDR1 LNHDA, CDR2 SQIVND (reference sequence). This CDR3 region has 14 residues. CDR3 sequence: CASLGTKPSNEQFF. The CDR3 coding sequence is TGTGCCAGCCTCGGGACAAAGCCAAGCAATGAGCAGTTCTTC.

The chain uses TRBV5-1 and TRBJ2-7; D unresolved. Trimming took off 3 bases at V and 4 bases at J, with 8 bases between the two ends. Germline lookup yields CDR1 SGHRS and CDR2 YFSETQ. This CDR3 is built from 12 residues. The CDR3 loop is CASSSSKYEQYF. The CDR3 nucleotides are TGCGCCAGCAGCTCATCCAAATACGAGCAGTACTTC.

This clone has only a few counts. The chain's CDR3 is CASSRGPNYGYTF. In nucleotides, the CDR3 is TGTGCCAGCAGCAGGGGACCGAACTATGGCTACACCTTC. The gene calls are TRBV6-5 and TRBJ1-2, with D perhaps matching TRBD1 (6 bases). The CDR3 loop spans 13 amino acids. The germline CDR1 and CDR2 sequences are MNHEY and SVGAGI. The V end lost 6 bases, the J end lost 2 bases, and 10 bases lay between the germline ends.

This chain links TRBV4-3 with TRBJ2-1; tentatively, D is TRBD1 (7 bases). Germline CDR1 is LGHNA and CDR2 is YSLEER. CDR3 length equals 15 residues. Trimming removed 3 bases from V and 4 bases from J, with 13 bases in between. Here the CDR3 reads CASSQTQGGYNEQFF. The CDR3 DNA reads TGCGCCAGCAGCCAGACCCAGGGGGGATACAATGAGCAGTTCTTC.

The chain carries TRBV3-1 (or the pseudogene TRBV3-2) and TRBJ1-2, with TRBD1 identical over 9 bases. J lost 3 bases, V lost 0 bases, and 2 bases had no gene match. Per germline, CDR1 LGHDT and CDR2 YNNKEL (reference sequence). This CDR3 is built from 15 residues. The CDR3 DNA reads TGTGCCAGCAGCCAAGAAACAGGGGGCTACTATGGCTACACCTTC. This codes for CASSQETGGYYGYTF.

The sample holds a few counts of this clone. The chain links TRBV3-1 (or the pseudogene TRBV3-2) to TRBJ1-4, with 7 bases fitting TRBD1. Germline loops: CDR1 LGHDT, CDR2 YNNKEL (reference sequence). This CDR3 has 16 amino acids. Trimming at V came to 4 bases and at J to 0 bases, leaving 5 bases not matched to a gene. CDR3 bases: TGTGCCAGCAGCCCCGGGACAGTCGCAACTAATGAAAAACTGTTTTTT. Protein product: CASSPGTVATNEKLFF.

CDR3 residues: CASSSGLGSTDTQYF. In nucleotides, the CDR3 is TGTGCCAGCAGCTCCGGACTAGGTAGTACAGATACGCAGTATTTT. The chain combines TRBV7-2 with TRBJ2-3, with 7 bases aligning to TRBD2. The CDR3 loop spans 15 amino acids. V dropped 4 bases and J dropped 3; count of bases not matched to a gene: 7. Germline assignment: CDR1 SGHTA and CDR2 FQGNSA.